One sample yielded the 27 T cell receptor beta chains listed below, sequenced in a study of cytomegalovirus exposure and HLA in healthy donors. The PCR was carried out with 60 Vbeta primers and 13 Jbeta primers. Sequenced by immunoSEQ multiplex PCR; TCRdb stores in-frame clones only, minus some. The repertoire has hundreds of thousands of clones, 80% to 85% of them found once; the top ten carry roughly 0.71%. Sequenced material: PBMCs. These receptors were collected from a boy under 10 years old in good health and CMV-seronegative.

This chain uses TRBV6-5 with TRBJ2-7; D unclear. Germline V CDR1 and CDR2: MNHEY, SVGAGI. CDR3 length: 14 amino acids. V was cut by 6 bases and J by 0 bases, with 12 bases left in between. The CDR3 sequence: CASRPSSYSYEQYF. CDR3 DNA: TGTGCCAGCAGACCTTCTTCCTACTCCTACGAGCAGTACTTC.

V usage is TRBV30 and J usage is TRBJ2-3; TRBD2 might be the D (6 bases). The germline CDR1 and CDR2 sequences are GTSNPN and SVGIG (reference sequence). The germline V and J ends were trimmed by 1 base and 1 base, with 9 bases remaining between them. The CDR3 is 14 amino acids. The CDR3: CAWSALAGTDTQYF. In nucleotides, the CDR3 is TGTGCCTGGAGTGCCTTAGCGGGCACAGATACGCAGTATTTT.

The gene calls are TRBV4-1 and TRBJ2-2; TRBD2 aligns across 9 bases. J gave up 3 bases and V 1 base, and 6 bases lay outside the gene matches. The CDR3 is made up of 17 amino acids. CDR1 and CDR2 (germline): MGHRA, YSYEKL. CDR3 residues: CASSQVSGRYHTGELFF. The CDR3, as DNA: TGCGCCAGCAGCCAAGTTAGCGGGAGATACCACACCGGGGAGCTGTTTTTT.

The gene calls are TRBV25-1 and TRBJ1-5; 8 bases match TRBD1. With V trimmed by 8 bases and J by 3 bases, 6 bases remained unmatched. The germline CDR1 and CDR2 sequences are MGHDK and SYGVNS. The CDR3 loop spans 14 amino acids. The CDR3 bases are TGTGCCAGCTCGGGACAGGTGGACAATCAGCCCCAGCATTTT. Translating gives CASSGQVDNQPQHF.

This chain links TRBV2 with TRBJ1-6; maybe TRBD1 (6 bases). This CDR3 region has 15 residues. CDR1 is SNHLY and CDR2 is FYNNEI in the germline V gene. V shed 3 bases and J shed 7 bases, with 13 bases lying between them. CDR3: CASSDQRGGNSPLHF. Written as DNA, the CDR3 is TGTGCCAGCAGTGATCAAAGGGGGGGAAATTCACCCCTCCACTTT.

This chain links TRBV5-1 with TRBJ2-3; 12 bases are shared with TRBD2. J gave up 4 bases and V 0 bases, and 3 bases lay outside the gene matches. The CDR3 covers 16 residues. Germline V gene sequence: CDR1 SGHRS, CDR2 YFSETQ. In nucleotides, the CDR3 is TGCGCCAGCAGCTTGGGGACTAGCGGGAACCCAGATACGCAGTATTTT. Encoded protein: CASSLGTSGNPDTQYF.

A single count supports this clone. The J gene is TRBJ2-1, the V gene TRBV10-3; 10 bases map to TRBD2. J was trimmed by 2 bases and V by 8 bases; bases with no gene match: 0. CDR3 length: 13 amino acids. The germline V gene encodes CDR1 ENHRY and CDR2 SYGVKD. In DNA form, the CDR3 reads TGTGCCATCGGACTAGCGGCCTACAATGAGCAGTTCTTC. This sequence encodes CAIGLAAYNEQFF.

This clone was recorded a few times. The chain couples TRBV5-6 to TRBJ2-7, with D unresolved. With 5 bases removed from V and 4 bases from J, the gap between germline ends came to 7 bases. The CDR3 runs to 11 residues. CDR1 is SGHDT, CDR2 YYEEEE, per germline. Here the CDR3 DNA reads TGTGCCAGCAGTCGAGATTACGAGCAGTACTTC. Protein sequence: CASSRDYEQYF.

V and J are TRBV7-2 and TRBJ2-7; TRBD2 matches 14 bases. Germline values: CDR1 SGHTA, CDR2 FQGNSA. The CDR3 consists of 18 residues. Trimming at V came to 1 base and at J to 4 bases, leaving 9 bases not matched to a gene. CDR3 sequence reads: CASSLEPGLAGAGYEQYF. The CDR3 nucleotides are TGTGCCAGCAGCTTAGAACCGGGACTAGCGGGAGCTGGGTACGAGCAGTACTTC.

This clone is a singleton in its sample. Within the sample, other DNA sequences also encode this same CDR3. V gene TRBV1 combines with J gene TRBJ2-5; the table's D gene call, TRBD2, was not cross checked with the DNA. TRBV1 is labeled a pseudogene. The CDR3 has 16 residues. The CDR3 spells CTSSQGWGGTQETQYF. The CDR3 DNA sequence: TGCACCAGCAGCCAAGGGTGGGGGGGCACACAAGAGACCCAGTACTTC.

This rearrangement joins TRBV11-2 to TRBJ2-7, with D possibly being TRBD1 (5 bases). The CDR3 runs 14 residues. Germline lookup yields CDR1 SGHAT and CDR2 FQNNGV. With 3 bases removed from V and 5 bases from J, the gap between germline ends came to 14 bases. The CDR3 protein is CASSFPRVGDEQYF. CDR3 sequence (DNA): TGTGCCAGCAGCTTCCCCAGGGTTGGCGACGAGCAGTACTTC.

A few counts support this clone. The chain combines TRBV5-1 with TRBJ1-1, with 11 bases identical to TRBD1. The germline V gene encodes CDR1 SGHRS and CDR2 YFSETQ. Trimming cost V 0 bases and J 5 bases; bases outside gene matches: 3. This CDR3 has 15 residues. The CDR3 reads CASSLVGQGETEAFF. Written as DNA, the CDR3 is TGCGCCAGCAGCTTGGTGGGACAGGGGGAGACTGAAGCTTTCTTT.

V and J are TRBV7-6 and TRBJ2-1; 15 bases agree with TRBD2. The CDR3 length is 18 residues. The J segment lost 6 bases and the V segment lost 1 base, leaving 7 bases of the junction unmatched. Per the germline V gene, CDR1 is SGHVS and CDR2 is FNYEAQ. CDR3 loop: CASSLGTSGGVGRNEQFF. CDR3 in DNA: TGTGCCAGCAGCTTAGGGACTAGCGGGGGGGTCGGCCGCAATGAGCAGTTCTTC.

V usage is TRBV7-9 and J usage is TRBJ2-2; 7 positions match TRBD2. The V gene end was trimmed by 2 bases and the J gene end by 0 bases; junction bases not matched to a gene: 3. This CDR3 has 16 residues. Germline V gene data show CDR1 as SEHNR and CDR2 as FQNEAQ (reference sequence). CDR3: CASSLIGGANTGELFF. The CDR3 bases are TGTGCCAGCAGCTTAATTGGGGGGGCGAACACCGGGGAGCTGTTTTTT.

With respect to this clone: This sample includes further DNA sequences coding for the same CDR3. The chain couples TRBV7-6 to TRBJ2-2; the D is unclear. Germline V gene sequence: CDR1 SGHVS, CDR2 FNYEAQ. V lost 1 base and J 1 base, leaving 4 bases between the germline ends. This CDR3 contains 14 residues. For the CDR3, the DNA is TGTGCCAGCAGCTTAGTCGGGAACACCGGGGAGCTGTTTTTT. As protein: CASSLVGNTGELFF.

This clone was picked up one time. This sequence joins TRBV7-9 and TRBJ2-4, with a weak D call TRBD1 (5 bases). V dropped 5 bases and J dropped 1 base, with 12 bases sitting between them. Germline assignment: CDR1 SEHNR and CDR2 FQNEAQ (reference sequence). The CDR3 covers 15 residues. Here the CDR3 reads CASSPTESAKNIQYF. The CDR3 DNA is TGTGCCAGCAGCCCGACAGAGTCTGCCAAAAACATTCAGTACTTC.

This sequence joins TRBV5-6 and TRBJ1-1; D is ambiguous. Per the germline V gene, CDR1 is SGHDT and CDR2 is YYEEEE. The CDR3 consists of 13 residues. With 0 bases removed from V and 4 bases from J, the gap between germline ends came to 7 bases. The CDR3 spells CASSLGPGTEAFF. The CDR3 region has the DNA TGTGCCAGCAGCTTGGGTCCGGGCACTGAAGCTTTCTTT.

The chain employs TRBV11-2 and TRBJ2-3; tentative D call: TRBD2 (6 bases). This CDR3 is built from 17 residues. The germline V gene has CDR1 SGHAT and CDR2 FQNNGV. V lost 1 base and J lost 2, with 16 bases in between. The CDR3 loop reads CASSLAWLANYTDTQYF. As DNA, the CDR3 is TGTGCCAGCAGCTTAGCATGGCTAGCGAACTACACAGATACGCAGTATTTT.

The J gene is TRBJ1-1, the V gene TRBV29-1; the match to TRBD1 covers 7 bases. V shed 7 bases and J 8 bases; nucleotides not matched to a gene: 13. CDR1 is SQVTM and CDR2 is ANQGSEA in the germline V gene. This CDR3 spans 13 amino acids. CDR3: CSGGTNRGPEAFF. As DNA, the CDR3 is TGCAGCGGCGGAACTAACAGGGGACCCGAAGCTTTCTTT.

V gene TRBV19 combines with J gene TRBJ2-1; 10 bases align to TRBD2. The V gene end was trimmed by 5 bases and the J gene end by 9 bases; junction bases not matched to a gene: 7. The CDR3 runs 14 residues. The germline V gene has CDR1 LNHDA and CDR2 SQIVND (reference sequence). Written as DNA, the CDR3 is TGTGCCAGTAGTTCAAGCGGGAGGGATGCTGAGCAGTTCTTC. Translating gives CASSSSGRDAEQFF.

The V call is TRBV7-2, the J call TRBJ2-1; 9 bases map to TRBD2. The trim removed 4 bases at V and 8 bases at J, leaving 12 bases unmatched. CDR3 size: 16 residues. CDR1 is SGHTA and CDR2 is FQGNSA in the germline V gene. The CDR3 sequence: CASSSGGRAYLHEQFF. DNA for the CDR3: TGTGCCAGCAGCTCTGGCGGGAGGGCCTATCTTCATGAGCAGTTCTTC.

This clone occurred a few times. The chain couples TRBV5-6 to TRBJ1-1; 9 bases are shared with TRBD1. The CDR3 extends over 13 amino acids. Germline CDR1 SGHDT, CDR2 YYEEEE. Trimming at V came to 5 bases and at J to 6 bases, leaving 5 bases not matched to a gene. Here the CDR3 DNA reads TGTGCCAGCAGGTTACAGGGGGCGGCTGAAGCTTTCTTT. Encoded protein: CASRLQGAAEAFF.

The CDR3 region is CATRSQTVTDTQYF. DNA for the CDR3: TGTGCCACCAGGTCCCAGACTGTCACAGATACGCAGTATTTT. The V gene is TRBV15, the J gene TRBJ2-3; D not resolved. CDR1 and CDR2 (germline): LNHNV, YYDKDF (reference sequence). CDR3 size: 14 residues. V was cut by 6 bases and J by 2 bases, with 12 bases left in between.

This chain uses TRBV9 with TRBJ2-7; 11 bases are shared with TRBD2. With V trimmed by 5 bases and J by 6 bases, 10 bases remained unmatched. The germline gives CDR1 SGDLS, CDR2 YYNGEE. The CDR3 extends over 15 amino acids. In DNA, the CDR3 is TGTGCCAGCAGTCGACATAGCGGGGGGGCCTCCGAGCAGTACTTC. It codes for CASSRHSGGASEQYF.

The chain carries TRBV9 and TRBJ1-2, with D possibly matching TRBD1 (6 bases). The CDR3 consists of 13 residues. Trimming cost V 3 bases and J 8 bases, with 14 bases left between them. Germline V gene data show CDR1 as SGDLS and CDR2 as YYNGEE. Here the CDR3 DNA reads TGTGCCAGCAGCGGGGGGGGGCGCGCGGGCTACACCTTC. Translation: CASSGGGRAGYTF.

This chain's CDR3 is CASSALVPANEKLFF. CDR3 nucleotides: TGTGCCAGCAGTGCGTTGGTCCCAGCTAATGAAAAACTGTTTTTT. This chain connects TRBV2 to TRBJ1-4; unclear D gene. Trimming removed 4 bases at V and 3 bases at J, with 12 bases between. CDR1 and CDR2 (germline): SNHLY, FYNNEI. This CDR3 is built from 15 residues.

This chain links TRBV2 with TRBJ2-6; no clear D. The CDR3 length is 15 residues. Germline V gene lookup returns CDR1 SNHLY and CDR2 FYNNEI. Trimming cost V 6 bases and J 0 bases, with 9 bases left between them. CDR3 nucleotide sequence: TGTGCCAGCAGGTCACAGAGCTCTGGGGCCAACGTCCTGACTTTC. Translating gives CASRSQSSGANVLTF.